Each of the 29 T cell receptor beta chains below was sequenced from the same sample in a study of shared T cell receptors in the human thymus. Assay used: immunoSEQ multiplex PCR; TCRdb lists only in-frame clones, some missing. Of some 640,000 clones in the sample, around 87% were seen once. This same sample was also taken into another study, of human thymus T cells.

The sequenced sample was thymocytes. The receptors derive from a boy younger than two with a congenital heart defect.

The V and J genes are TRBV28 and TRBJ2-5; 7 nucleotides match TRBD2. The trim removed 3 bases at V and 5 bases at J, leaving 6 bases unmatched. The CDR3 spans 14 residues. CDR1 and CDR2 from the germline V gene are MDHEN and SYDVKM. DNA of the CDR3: TGTGCCAGCAGTTTGGTTGCGGGAGTGGAGACCCAGTACTTC. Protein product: CASSLVAGVETQYF.

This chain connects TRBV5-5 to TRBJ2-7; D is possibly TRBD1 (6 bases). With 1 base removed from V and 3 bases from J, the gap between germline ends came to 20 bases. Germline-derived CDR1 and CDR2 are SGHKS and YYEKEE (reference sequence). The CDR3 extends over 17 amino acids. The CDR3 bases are TGTGCCAGCAGCTTGAAAACTTCTGGGACACTGATCTACGAGCAGTACTTC. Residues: CASSLKTSGTLIYEQYF. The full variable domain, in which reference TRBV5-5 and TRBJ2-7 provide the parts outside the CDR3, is DAGVTQSPTHLIKTRGQQVTLRCSPISGHKSVSWYQQVLGQGPQFIFQYYEKEERGRGNFPDRFSARQFPNYSSELNVNALLLGDSALYLCASSLKTSGTLIYEQYFGPGTRLTVT.

Here the CDR3 DNA reads TGTGCCAGCAGCCCCAAGACAGGACTCACCGGGGAGCTGTTTTTT. Its translation is CASSPKTGLTGELFF. The rearrangement uses TRBV7-6 and TRBJ2-2; D perhaps matches TRBD1 (6 bases). Germline lookup yields CDR1 SGHVS and CDR2 FNYEAQ. Trimming left V 5 bases short and J 4 bases short, with 14 bases between. The CDR3 spans 15 residues.

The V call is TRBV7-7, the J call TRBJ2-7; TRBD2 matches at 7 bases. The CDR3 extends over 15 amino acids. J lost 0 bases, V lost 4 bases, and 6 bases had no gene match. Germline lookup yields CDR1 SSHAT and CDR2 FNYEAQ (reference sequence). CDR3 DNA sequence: TGTGCCAGCAGCTCGAGGCTAGCGGACTCCTACGAGCAGTACTTC. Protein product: CASSSRLADSYEQYF.

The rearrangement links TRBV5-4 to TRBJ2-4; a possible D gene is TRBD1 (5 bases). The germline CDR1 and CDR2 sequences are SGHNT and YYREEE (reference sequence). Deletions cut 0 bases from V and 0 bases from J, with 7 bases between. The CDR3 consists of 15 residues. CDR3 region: CASSLGGLAKNIQYF. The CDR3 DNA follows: TGTGCCAGCAGCTTGGGGGGCCTAGCCAAAAACATTCAGTACTTC.

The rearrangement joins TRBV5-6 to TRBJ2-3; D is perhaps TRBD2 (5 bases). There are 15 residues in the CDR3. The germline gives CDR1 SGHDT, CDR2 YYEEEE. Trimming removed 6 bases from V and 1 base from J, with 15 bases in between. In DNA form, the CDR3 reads TGTGCCAGCACCTTCTCGGACGGGGGCACAGATACGCAGTATTTT. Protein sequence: CASTFSDGGTDTQYF. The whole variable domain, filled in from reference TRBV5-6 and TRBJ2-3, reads DAGVTQSPTHLIKTRGQQVTLRCSPKSGHDTVSWYQQALGQGPQFIFQYYEEEERQRGNFPDRFSGHQFPNYSSELNVNALLLGDSALYLCASTFSDGGTDTQYFGPGTRLTVL.

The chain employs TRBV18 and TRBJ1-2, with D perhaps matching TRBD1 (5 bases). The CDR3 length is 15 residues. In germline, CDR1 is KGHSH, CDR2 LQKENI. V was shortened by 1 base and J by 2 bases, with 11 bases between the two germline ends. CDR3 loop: CASSPRPGPNYGYTF. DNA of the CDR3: TGTGCCAGCTCACCACGTCCAGGGCCCAACTATGGCTACACCTTC.

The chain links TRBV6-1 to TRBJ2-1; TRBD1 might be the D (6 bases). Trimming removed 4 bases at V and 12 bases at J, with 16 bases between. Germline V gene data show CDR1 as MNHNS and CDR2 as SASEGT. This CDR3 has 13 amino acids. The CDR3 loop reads CASSVQGRVVQFF. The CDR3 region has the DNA TGTGCCAGCAGTGTACAGGGTCGAGTAGTGCAGTTCTTC.

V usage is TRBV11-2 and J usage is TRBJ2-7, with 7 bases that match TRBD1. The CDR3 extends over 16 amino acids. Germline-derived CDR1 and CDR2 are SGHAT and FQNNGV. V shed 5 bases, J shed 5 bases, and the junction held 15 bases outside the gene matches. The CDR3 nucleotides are TGTGCCAGCAGCGGACACCGGGACAGCACAATGGACGAGCAGTACTTC. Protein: CASSGHRDSTMDEQYF.

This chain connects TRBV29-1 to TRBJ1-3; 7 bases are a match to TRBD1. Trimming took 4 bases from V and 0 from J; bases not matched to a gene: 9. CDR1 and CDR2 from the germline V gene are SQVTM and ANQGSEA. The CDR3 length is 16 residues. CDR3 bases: TGCAGCGTTGGACAGGGCCCTCAAAACTCTGGAAACACCATATATTTT. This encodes CSVGQGPQNSGNTIYF.

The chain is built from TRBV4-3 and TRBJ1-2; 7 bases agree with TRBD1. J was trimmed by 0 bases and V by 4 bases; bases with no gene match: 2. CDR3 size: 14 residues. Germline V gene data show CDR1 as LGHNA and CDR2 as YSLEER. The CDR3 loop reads CASSRQGPNYGYTF. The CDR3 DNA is TGCGCCAGCAGCCGACAGGGTCCTAACTATGGCTACACCTTC.

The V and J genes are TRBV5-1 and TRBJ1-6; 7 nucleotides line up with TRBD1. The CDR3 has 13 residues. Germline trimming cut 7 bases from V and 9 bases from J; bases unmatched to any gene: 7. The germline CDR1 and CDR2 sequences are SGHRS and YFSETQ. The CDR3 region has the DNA TGCGCCAGCCGAGAGGGGGCTTCTTCACCCCTCCACTTT. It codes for CASREGASSPLHF.

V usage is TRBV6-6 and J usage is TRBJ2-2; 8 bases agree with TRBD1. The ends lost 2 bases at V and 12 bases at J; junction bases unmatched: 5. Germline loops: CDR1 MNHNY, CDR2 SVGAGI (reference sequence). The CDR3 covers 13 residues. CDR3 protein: CASSYPDRVQLFF. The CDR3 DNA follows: TGTGCCAGCAGTTACCCGGACAGGGTTCAGCTGTTTTTT.

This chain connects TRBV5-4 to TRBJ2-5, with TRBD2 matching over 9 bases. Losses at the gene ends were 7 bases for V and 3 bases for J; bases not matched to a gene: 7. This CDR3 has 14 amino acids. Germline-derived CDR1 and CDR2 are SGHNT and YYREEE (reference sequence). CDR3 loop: CASGSGGGEETQYF. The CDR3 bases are TGTGCCAGCGGCTCTGGCGGGGGGGAAGAGACCCAGTACTTC.

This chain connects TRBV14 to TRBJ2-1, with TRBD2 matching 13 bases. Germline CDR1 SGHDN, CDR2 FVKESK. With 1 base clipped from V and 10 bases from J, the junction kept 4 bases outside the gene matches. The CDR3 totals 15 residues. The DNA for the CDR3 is TGTGCCAGCAGCCAAGTTCCGGGACTAGCGGGAGAGCAGTTCTTC. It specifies CASSQVPGLAGEQFF.

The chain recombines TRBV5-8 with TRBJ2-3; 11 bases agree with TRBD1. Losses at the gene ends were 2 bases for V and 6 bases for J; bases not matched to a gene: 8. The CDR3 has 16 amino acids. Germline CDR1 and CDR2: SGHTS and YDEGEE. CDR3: CASSFSAGTGGDTQYF. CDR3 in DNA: TGTGCCAGCAGCTTCTCCGCCGGGACAGGGGGGGATACGCAGTATTTT.

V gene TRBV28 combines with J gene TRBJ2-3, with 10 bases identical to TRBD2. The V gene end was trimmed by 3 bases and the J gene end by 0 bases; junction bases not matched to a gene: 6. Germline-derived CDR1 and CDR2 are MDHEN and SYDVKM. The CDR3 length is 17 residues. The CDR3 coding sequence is TGTGCCAGCAGTTTGGAGCTAGCGGGAGATAGCACAGATACGCAGTATTTT. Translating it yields CASSLELAGDSTDTQYF.

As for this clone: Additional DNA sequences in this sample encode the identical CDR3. DNA for the CDR3: TGTGCCAGCAGCTTAGGTACTAGCGGGTCTAGCACAGATACGCAGTATTTT. This gives the protein CASSLGTSGSSTDTQYF. This rearrangement joins TRBV7-2 to TRBJ2-3; 9 bases fit TRBD2. This CDR3 region has 17 residues. Germline CDR1 and CDR2: SGHTA and FQGNSA. J gave up 0 bases and V 1 base, and 5 bases lay outside the gene matches.

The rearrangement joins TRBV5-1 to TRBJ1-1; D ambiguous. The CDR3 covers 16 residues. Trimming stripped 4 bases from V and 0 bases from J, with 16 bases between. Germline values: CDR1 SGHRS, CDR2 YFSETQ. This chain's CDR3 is CASSLRVLDMNTEAFF. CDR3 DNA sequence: TGCGCCAGCAGCCTCCGGGTCCTTGATATGAACACTGAAGCTTTCTTT.

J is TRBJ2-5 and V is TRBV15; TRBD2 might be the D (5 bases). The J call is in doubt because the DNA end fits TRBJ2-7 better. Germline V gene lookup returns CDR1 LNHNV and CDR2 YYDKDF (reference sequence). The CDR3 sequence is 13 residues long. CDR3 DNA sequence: TGTGCCACCAGGTCCGGGAATAACTACGAGCAGTACTTC. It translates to CATRSGNNYEQYF.

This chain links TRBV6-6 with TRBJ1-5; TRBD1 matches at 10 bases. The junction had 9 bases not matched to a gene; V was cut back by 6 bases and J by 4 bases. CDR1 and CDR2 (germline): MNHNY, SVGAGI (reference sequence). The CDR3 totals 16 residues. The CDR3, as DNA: TGTGCCAGCAGCCCGGGGACAGGGGCTTTAAATCAGCCCCAGCATTTT. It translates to CASSPGTGALNQPQHF.

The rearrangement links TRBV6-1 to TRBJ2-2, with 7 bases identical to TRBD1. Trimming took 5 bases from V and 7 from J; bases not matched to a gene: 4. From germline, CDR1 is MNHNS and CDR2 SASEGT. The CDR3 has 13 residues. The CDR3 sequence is CASSPRGIGELFF. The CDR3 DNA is TGTGCCAGCAGTCCCAGGGGGATCGGGGAGCTGTTTTTT.

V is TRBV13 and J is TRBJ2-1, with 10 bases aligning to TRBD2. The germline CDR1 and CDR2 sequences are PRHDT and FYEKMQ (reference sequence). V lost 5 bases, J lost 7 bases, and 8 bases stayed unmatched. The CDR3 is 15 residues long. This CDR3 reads CASSPGLANSNEQFF. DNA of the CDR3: TGTGCCAGCAGCCCGGGACTAGCGAACTCGAATGAGCAGTTCTTC.

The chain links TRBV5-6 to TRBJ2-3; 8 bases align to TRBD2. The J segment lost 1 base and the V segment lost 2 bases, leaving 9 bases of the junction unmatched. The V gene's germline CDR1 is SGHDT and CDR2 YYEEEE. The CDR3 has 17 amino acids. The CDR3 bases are TGTGCCAGCAGCTTTTTAGCGGGATGGCCCGGCACAGATACGCAGTATTTT. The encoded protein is CASSFLAGWPGTDTQYF.

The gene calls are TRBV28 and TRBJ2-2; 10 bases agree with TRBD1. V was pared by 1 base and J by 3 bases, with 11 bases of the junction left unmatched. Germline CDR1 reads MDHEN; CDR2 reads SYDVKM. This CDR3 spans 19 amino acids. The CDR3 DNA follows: TGTGCCAGCAGTTTATCCCCCGGGACAGGGGTCAGGGACACCGGGGAGCTGTTTTTT. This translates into CASSLSPGTGVRDTGELFF.

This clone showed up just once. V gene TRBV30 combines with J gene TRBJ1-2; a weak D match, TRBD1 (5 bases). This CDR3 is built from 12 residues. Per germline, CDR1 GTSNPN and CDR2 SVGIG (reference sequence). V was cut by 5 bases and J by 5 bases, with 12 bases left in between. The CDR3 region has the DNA TGTGCCTGGGATAGCAGGGTTTATGGCTACACCTTC. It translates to CAWDSRVYGYTF.

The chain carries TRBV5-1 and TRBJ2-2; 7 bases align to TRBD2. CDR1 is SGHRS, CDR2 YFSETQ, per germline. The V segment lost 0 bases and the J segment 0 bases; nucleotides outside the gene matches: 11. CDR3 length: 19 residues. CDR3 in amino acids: CASSLGAGTKTTNTGELFF. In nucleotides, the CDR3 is TGCGCCAGCAGCTTGGGGGCGGGGACTAAAACTACGAACACCGGGGAGCTGTTTTTT.

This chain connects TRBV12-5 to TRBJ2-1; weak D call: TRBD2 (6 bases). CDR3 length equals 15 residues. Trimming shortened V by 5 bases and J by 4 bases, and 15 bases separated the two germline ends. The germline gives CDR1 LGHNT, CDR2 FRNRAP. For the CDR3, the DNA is TGTGCTAGTGGTCCTTTAACGGGACTTTACAATGAGCAGTTCTTC. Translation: CASGPLTGLYNEQFF. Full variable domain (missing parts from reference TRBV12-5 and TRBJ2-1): DARVTQTPRHKVTEMGQEVTMRCQPILGHNTVFWYRQTMMQGLELLAYFRNRAPLDDSGMPKDRFSAEMPDATLATLKIQPSEPRDSAVYFCASGPLTGLYNEQFFGPGTRLTVL.

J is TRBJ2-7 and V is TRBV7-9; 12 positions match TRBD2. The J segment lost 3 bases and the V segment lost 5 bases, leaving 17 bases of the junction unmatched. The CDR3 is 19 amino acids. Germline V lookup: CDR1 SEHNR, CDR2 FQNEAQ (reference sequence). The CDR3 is CASSQHRTSGTQNNYEQYF. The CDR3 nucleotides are TGTGCCAGCAGCCAACACCGGACTAGCGGGACACAAAACAACTACGAGCAGTACTTC.